These 3 T cell receptor beta chains came from one sample sequenced in a study of blood T cell repertoires in COVID-19. Libraries were prepared by immunoSEQ multiplex PCR; TCRdb keeps only in-frame clonotypes and omits some of them. The sample lists approximately 300,000 clones, 70% to 90% occurring once. Material for sequencing was PBMCs or T cells enriched from blood (not recorded which). These receptors were taken from a woman in her 30s who had recovered from COVID-19.

V gene TRBV27 combines with J gene TRBJ2-7; 7 bases fit TRBD1. Germline CDR1 is MNHEY and CDR2 is SMNVEV (reference sequence). After removal of 6 bases from V and 6 bases from J, the junction contained 11 bases not matched to a gene. CDR3 length: 14 residues. The CDR3 DNA is TGTGCCAGCAGCCCCGGACAGGATCTCGGCGAGCAGTACTTC. Encoded protein: CASSPGQDLGEQYF.

The chain uses TRBV5-8 and TRBJ1-1; D unresolved. The germline V gene has CDR1 SGHTS and CDR2 YDEGEE. With 5 bases removed from V and 1 base from J, the gap between germline ends came to 18 bases. The CDR3 sequence is 16 residues long. The CDR3 sequence is CASRRGDYLSNTEAFF. As DNA, the CDR3 is TGTGCCAGCAGACGTGGTGATTACCTATCGAACACTGAAGCTTTCTTT.

The genes are TRBV6-5 and TRBJ2-7; 7 nucleotides match TRBD1. The CDR3 loop spans 13 amino acids. Per germline, CDR1 MNHEY and CDR2 SVGAGI. With 10 bases clipped from V and 3 bases from J, the junction kept 9 bases outside the gene matches. DNA of the CDR3: TGTGCCACCGACGGCCGGGACAGCTACGAGCAGTACTTC. This sequence encodes CATDGRDSYEQYF.